The sequence of this TCR beta chain was determined in a study of cytomegalovirus exposure and HLA in healthy donors (dated by TCRdb to about 2017). Broadly, across the study: An earlier analysis of some 600 of the donors reported about 260 Gb of sequence data and around 100 million unique TCR beta sequences obtained from around 180 million T cells. Roughly 5 DR-DQ haplotypes were handled as single units for association and clustering because linkage in the cohort was strong. Using immunosequencing, the study profiled T cell repertoires from fewer than 700 subjects and related those repertoires to cytomegalovirus serostatus. Alongside the repertoire data, information on donor age, sex, ethnicity and CMV serostatus was compiled. The genetic ancestry cluster associated with self-reported Caucasian donors included around 76% of the 300 to 450 genotyped donors. Rather than using new phenotypic data, the later analysis identified candidate immune exposures from TCR beta sequences and from how often those sequences occurred across donors. Across around 400 genotyped donors of the cohort, an average of 235,054 unique TCR beta nucleotide sequences per donor were sequenced, and roughly a sixth of those sequences were non-productive. The study combined high-throughput TCR immunosequencing, statistical association of individual TCRs with disease status, and machine learning to predict cytomegalovirus infection status. All discovery cohort repertoires had been generated on a single sequencing platform. The aim of the study was to test whether cataloging public T cell receptors could identify signatures of past pathogen exposure. A separate validation cohort of approximately 130 different subjects was used in addition to the roughly 670-subject first cohort. In a later analysis, previously published TCR beta repertoires from 600 to 850 donors were re-analyzed and high-resolution HLA genotyping was added so that TCR occurrence patterns could be studied. Genome-wide SNP genotypes for about 65% of the roughly 670 donors were used in a later genetic analysis, which treated that subset as a discovery cohort. In an earlier analysis of 587 of the donors, high-throughput TCR beta sequencing was used to judge whether each TCR beta V gene segment behaved as functional or pseudogenic. Typing coverage differed by locus: A, B, C, DRB1 and DQB1 were typed in roughly 629-640 donors, DQA1 in 522, DPA1 in some 610, and DPB1 in about 450. HLA typing included class I and class II loci at four-digit resolution. Roughly 320 gigabases of sequencing data and tens of millions of unique TCR sequences made up an early release that covered some 640 HLA-typed donors. Study-level results and caveats: An association between a missense DCLRE1C variant and V-gene and J-gene trimming of TCR beta chains was found in a later genetic analysis and replicated in an independent cohort. In vitro tests confirmed that three of the cytomegalovirus-associated TCR beta chains recognize cytomegalovirus antigens. In a later analysis, most CMV-associated TCR beta chains were found to appear HLA-restricted, with HLA associations seemingly driven largely by CMV exposure. In a later genetic analysis, fewer N-insertions in productive TCRs were reported among donors in an Asian-associated ancestry cluster than the roughly 670-donor mean. Some IMGT-functional V segments, including TRBV6-2 and TRBV6-3, could not be told apart with the 87-base-pair reads, so those segments were excluded. CMV serostatus was the only immune exposure information available for the cohort. In this cohort, only TCR beta chains were sequenced, and detectable features were limited by the absence of alpha or paired-chain data. In an earlier analysis of under 600 of the donors, most TCR beta V segments were observed in productive rearrangements about 90% or about 30% of the time, broadly matching IMGT annotations. A group of highly shared sequence variants was considered likely to be a technical artifact of the sequencing pipeline. Strong co-occurrence of HLA alleles, especially DR and DQ, made assigning TCR associations to individual alleles difficult. Correlated functional status among segregating V segments might be attributable to linkage disequilibrium, but an unknown experimental factor could not be ruled out. A later analysis found that TCR association rates varied across HLA loci, with DRB1 alleles showing the most associated TCRs and HLA-C alleles the fewest. A further reported finding was that TCR beta sequences accurately predicted the HLA-A and HLA-B alleles for most subjects in the first cohort. Most TCR sequences were seen in very few donors, while some public TCRs were found in many individuals. The classifier was reported to diagnose cytomegalovirus status with high specificity and sensitivity in both the original and validation cohorts. HLA typing was unavailable for some donors at each locus, so association tests used only the typed subset. Several of the top co-occurrence clusters appeared to be linked to parvovirus B19, influenza, CMV and Epstein-Barr virus, according to a later analysis. In a later analysis, HLA-associated TCR beta chains showed more clonal expansion and lower generation probabilities than non-associated chains that were equally common. The earlier analysis of fewer than 750 of the donors excluded seventeen rarely observed V segments, including chromosome 9 orphons, because counts were too low. Sequencing depth was assumed to be roughly uniform across donors in the presence/absence analyses, though that assumption may not hold. A total of fewer than 200 TCR beta chains were listed by the study as associated with cytomegalovirus. According to the authors, the approach could potentially be generalized to other disease states and immunological phenotypes. Specific HLA alleles were associated with 15,000 to 20,000 TCR beta sequences at a false discovery rate of 0.05 in a later analysis.

The cohort comprised 710 or so healthy bone marrow donors. All cohort members were sampled while nominally healthy, although unrecorded immune exposures were likely present. The donor tested CMV seropositive and was one of the 289 seropositive cohort members. Every donor gave a peripheral blood sample, and the peripheral blood mononuclear cells from that sample were used for TCR beta sequencing. Genomic DNA was extracted from the blood cell samples with the Qiagen DNeasy Blood Extraction Kit. Preparation of the library involved the immunoSEQ multiplex PCR assay. For the multiplex PCR, a mixture combining 60 forward primers for TCR Vbeta segments and 13 reverse primers for TCR Jbeta segments was used. The CDR3 region of rearranged TCR beta genes was amplified from genomic DNA with a multiplex PCR assay. Amplified TCR beta libraries were sequenced as 87-base-pair reads on the Illumina HiSeq System. The paper's processing steps were these. A later analysis counted about 76 million unique TCR beta chains across the 700 or so repertoires, and some 11 million of these chains were shared by at least two donors. Raw reads were error-corrected and collapsed into unique sequences with a nearest-neighbor algorithm that merged closely related sequences to remove PCR and sequencing errors. V, D and J gene segments were assigned by aligning CDR3 sequences to IMGT reference sequences. For a sequence to be retained, a match of at least six nucleotides to both a V gene segment and a J gene segment was required. A rearrangement was called productive if the CDR3 had no stop codons and remained in frame with V and J, and every other rearrangement was called non-productive. CDR3 was defined according to IMGT convention as the region running from the second conserved V-encoded cysteine to the conserved J-encoded phenylalanine. In an earlier analysis of around 540 of the donors, sequences lacking an unambiguous match to a single V gene segment were excluded. In an earlier analysis of 587 of the donors, V segments were called functional above 56.7% productive rearrangements and were called segregating when the between-donor standard deviation exceeded 5%. A statistical classification framework was built for diagnosing cytomegalovirus status from the catalog of TCR beta chain sequences. In a later analysis, V and J genes were assigned by comparing TCR nucleotide sequences against IMGT/GENE-DB human TR gene sequences. A later analysis assigned CDR3 sequences and most-parsimonious VDJ recombination scenarios with the TCRdist pipeline. In a later analysis, every TCR beta chain was defined by the combination of its CDR3 amino acid sequence and its V-gene family, and reads without a unique V-gene family were dropped. As a way to deal with suspected cross-contamination and a sequencing artifact, a later analysis dropped 450 to 600 nucleotide sequences that were highly shared and had low generation probability. For each public chain, a later analysis derived a clonal expansion index from normalized ranks of inferred template counts within each repertoire. In a later analysis, generation probabilities were computed with a VDJ recombination model fitted to out-of-frame rearrangements, and the resulting probabilities were checked against IGoR. Hypergeometric tests were used in a later analysis to score TCR-TCR, TCR-HLA and TCR-CMV co-occurrence, with a repertoire-size bias correction applied to the TCR pairs. False discovery rates were estimated in a later analysis by permuting HLA or CMV assignments 20 times. In a later analysis, co-occurring TCRs were grouped using DBSCAN, with TCRdist sequence similarity added in when clustering inside HLA-allele-positive subsets. Repertoires with fewer than 30,000 or more than 120,000 public chains, plus five repertoires with anomalous nucleotide sharing, were excluded from co-occurrence clustering. The table comes from immuneACCESS by way of TCRdb, which keeps in-frame sequences with V and J called. Part of the clones is missing from these tables; in studies checked, under half for an unresolved V gene and the rest for unknown reasons. V, J and clone size derive from that table, while D and trimming were established from the DNA sequence. The sample table contains about 120,000 clones; only one count was recorded for about three quarters of them. Together, the top ten hold less than 3.5% of the sample.

Details on this clone: This receptor's antigen is unknown. The input lacks base qualities; no much larger clone sits a single base away.

V sheds 6 bases and J sheds 0 bases, leaving 9 bases between their ends. CDR1 SGHAT and CDR2 FQNNGV are derived from the germline V gene. Spanning cysteine to phenylalanine, the CDR3 consists of 14 amino acids. The retained sequence is limited to the CDR3, 42 bases, with the frame set at the first base. Sequencing input: PBMCs. Recombination connected TRBV11-2 to TRBJ1-5; the D segment cannot be called with confidence. The receptor's source is a woman between 40 and 50 years old in good health and CMV-seropositive. Here the CDR3 is given as CASSVEGSNQPQHF. Here is the DNA: TGTGCCAGCAGTGTCGAGGGTAGCAATCAGCCCCAGCATTTT.